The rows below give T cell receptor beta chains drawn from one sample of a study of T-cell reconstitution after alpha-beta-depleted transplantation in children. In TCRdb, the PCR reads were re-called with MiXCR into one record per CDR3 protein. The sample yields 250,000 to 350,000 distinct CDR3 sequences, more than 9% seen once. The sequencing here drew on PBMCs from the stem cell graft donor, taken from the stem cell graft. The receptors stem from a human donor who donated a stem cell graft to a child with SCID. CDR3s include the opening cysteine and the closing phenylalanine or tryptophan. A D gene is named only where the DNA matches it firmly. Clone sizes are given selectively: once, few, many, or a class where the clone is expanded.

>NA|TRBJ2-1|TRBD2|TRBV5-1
CASTGLASNEQFF
TGCGCCAGCACAGGACTAGCGAGCAATGAGCAGTTCTTC
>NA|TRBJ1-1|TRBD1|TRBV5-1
CASSPRTGSAEAFF
TGCGCCAGCAGCCCCCGGACAGGGAGCGCTGAAGCTTTCTTT
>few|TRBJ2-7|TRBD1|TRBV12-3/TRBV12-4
CASGSGGRSYEQYF
TGTGCCAGCGGGTCAGGGGGCCGCTCCTACGAGCAGTACTTC
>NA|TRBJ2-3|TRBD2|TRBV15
CATSGGTLAGGYSTDTQYF
TGTGCCACCAGCGGCGGGACACTAGCGGGGGGTTACAGCACAGATACGCAGTATTTT
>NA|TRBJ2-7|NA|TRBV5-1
CASSLQRMSSYEQYF
TGCGCCAGCAGCTTGCAGCGGATGAGCTCCTACGAGCAGTACTTC
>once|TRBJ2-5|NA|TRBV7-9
CASSLWGWTEYQETQYF
TGTGCCAGCAGCTTATGGGGCTGGACAGAGTACCAAGAGACCCAGTACTTC
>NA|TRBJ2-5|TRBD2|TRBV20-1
CSATGLAGPQETQYF
TGCAGTGCTACGGGACTAGCGGGGCCTCAAGAGACCCAGTACTTC
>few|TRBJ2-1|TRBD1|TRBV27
CASSPTGPPYNEQFF
TGTGCCAGCAGTCCGACAGGGCCTCCCTACAATGAGCAGTTCTTC
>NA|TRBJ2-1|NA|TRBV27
CASSLTLNEQFF
TGTGCCAGCAGTTTAACGCTCAATGAGCAGTTCTTC
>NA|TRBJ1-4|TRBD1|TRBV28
CASTEAGTANEKLFF
TGTGCCAGCACAGAGGCCGGGACAGCTAATGAAAAACTGTTTTTT
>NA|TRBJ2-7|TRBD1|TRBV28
CASSLVGRVGTGSYEQYF
TGTGCCAGCAGTTTGGTAGGTCGAGTCGGGACAGGGTCCTACGAGCAGTACTTC
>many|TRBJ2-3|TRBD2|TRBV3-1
CASSQARTSGGPAPVTQYF
TGTGCCAGCAGCCAAGCAAGGACTAGCGGGGGCCCGGCCCCAGTTACGCAGTATTTT
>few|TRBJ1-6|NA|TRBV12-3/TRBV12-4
CASSFATGDRSPLHF
TGTGCCAGCAGTTTCGCGACAGGAGATCGTTCACCCCTCCACTTT
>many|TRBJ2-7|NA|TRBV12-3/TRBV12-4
CASSLGWGASSYEQYF
TGTGCCAGCAGTTTAGGGTGGGGGGCTAGTTCCTACGAGCAGTACTTC